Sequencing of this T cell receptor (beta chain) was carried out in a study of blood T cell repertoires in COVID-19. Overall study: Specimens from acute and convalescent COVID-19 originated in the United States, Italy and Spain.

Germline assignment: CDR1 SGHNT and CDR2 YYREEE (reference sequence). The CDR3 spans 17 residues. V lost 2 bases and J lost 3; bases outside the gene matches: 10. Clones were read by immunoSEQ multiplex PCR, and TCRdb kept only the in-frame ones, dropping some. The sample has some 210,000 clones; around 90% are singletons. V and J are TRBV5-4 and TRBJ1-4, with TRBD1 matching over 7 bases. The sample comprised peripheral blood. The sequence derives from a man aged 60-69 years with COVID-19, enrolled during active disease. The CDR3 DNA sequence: TGTGCCAGCAGCTTCAGAGGGGGCTCGTTGGCTAATGAAAAACTGTTTTTT. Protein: CASSFRGGSLANEKLFF.